The source of this TCR beta chain is a study of T cells after yellow fever vaccination. Study findings and constraints: A small proportion of clonotypes was detected in both the CD4 and CD8 compartments.

As regards this clonotype: Its antigen is not known.

Each CDR3 protein is one row after TCRdb ran MiXCR on the 5' RACE reads. This sample yields about 320,000 distinct CDR3 sequences, of which around 13% are seen a single time; 2.5% to 4% belongs to the top ten. This sequence originates from a man aged 18-30 years who received the YFV17D yellow fever vaccine. The starting material was CD4+ T cells sorted from PBMCs, obtained 15 days after the yellow fever booster vaccination.

CDR3 sequence (DNA): TGCAGTGCTAGAAAGCTAGCGAGCACAGATACGCAGTATTTT. Encoded protein: CSARKLASTDTQYF. V is TRBV20-1 and J is TRBJ2-3; a possible D gene is TRBD2 (6 bases). Germline-derived CDR1 and CDR2 are DFQATT and SNEGSKA (reference sequence). Trimming left V 2 bases short and J 0 bases short, with 9 bases between. The CDR3 loop spans 14 amino acids.